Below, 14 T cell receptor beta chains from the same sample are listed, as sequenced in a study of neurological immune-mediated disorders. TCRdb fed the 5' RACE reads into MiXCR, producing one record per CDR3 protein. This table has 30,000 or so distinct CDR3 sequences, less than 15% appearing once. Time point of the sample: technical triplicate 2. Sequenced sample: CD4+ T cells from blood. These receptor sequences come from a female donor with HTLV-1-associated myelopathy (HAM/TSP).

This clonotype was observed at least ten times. CDR3 amino acids: CASSLWGLNQPQHF. The CDR3 nucleotides read TGCGCCAGCAGCTTGTGGGGGCTCAATCAGCCCCAGCATTTT. The rearrangement joins TRBV5-1 to TRBJ1-5; D is possibly TRBD1 (6 bases). Trimming stripped 1 base from V and 3 bases from J, with 8 bases between. Germline V lookup: CDR1 SGHRS, CDR2 YFSETQ. This CDR3 has 14 amino acids.

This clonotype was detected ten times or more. The CDR3: CSARDSVQLTGELFF. Written as DNA, the CDR3 is TGCAGTGCTAGAGATTCGGTACAATTGACTGGGGAGCTGTTTTTT. The rearrangement uses TRBV20-1 and TRBJ2-2, with D unclear. The germline V and J ends were trimmed by 0 bases and 8 bases, with 16 bases remaining between them. CDR1 and CDR2 (germline): DFQATT, SNEGSKA (reference sequence). CDR3 length equals 15 residues.

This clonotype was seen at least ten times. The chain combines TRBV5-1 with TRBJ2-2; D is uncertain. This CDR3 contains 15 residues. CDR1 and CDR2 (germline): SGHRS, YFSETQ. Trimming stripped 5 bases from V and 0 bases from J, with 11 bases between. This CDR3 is CASRDARTNTGELFF. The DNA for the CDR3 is TGCGCCAGCAGGGACGCCCGCACGAACACCGGGGAGCTGTTTTTT.

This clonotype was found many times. CDR3 bases: TGTGCCAGCAGCCACAGGCTACCGGATGGTGAAAAACTGTTTTTT. Its translation: CASSHRLPDGEKLFF. This sequence joins TRBV3-1 and TRBJ1-4; no clear D. Germline-derived CDR1 and CDR2 are LGHDT and YNNKEL (reference sequence). V shed 3 bases and J shed 7 bases, with 15 bases lying between them. The CDR3 consists of 15 residues. The full variable domain, with the rest looked up from reference TRBV3-1 and TRBJ1-4, is DTAVSQTPKYLVTQMGNDKSIKCEQNLGHDTMYWYKQDSKKFLKIMFSYNNKELIINETVPNRFSPKSPDKAHLNLHINSLELGDSAVYFCASSHRLPDGEKLFFGSGTQLSVL.

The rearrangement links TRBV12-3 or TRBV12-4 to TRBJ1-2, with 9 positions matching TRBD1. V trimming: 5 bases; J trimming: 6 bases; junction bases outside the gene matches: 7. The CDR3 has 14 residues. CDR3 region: CASSHIQGADGYTF. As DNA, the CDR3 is TGTGCCAGCAGTCATATACAGGGGGCAGATGGCTACACCTTC.

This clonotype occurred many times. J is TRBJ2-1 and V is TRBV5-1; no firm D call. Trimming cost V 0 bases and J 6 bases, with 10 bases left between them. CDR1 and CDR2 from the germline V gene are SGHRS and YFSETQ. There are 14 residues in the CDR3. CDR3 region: CASSLAPGGNEQFF. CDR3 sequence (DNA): TGCGCCAGCAGCTTGGCCCCGGGCGGCAATGAGCAGTTCTTC. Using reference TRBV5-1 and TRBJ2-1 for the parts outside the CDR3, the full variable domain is KAGVTQTPRYLIKTRGQQVTLSCSPISGHRSVSWYQQTPGQGLQFLFEYFSETQRNKGNFPGRFSGRQFSNSRSEMNVSTLELGDSALYLCASSLAPGGNEQFFGPGTRLTVL.

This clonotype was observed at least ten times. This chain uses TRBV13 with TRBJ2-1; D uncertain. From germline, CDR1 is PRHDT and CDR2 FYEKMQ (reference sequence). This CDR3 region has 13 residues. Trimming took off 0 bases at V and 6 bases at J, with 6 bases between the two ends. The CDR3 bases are TGTGCCAGCAGCTTAGGGGGTCTCAATGAGCAGTTCTTC. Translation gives CASSLGGLNEQFF.

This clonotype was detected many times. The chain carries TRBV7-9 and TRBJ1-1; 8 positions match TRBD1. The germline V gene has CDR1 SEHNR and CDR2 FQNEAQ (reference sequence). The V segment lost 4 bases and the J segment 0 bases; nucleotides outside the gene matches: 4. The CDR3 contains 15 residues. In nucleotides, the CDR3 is TGTGCCAGCAGCTATGGACAGGGACTGAACACTGAAGCTTTCTTT. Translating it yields CASSYGQGLNTEAFF.

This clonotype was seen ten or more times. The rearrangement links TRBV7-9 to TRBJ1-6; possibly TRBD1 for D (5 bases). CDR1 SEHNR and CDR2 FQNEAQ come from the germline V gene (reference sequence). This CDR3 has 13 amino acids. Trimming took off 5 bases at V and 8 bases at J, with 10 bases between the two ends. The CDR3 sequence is CASSNQGDSPLHF. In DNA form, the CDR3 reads TGTGCCAGCAGCAACCAGGGAGATTCACCCCTCCACTTT.

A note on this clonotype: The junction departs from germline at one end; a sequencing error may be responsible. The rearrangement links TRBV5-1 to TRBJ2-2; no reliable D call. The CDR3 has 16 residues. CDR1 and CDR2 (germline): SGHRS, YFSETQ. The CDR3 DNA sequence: TGCGCCAGCAGCTTGCGGTGGACCCAGAACACCGTGGAGCTGTTTTTT. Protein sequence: CASSLRWTQNTVELFF.

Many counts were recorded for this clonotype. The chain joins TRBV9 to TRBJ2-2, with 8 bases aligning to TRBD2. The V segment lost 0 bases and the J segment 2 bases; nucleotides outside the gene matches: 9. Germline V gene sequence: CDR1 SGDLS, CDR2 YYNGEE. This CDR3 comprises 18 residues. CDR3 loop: CASSVALTSGGNTGELFF. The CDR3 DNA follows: TGTGCCAGCAGCGTAGCCTTAACTAGCGGAGGAAACACCGGGGAGCTGTTTTTT.

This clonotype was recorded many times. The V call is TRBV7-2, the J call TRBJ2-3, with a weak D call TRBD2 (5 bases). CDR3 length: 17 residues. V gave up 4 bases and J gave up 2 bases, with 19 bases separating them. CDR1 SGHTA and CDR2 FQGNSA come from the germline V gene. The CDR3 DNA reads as TGTGCCAGCAGCTCTTTAGGAGGCGGAGCGCACACAGATACGCAGTATTTT. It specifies CASSSLGGGAHTDTQYF.

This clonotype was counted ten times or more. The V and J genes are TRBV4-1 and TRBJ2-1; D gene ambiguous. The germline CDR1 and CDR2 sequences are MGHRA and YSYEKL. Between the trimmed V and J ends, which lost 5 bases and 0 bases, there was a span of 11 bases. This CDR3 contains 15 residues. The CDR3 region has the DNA TGCGCCAGCAGCACCCCTTACCCCTCCTACAATGAGCAGTTCTTC. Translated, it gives CASSTPYPSYNEQFF.

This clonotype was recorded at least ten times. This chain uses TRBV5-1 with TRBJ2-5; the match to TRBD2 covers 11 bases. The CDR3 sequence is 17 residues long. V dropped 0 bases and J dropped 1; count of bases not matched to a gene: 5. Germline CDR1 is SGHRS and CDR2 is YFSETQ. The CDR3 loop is CASSLVTSGSAQETQYF. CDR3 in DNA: TGCGCCAGCAGCTTGGTCACTAGCGGGAGTGCCCAAGAGACCCAGTACTTC.